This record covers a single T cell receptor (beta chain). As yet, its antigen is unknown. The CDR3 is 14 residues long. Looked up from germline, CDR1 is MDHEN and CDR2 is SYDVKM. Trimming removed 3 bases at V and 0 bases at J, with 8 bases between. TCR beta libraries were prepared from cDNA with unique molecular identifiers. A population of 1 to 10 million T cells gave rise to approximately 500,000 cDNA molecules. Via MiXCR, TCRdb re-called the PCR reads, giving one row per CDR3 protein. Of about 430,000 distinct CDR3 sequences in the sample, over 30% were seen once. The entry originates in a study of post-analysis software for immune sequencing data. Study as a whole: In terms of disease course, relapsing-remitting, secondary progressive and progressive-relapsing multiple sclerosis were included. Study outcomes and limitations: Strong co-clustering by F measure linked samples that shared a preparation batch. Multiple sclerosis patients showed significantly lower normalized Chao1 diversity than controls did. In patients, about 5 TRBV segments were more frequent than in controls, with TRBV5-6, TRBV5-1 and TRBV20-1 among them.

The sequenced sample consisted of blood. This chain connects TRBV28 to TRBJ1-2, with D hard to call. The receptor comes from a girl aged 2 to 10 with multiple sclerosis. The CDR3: CASSFRMSNYGYTF. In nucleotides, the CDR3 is TGTGCCAGCAGTTTCAGGATGTCTAACTATGGCTACACCTTC.